Below are 23 T cell receptor beta chains sequenced from a single sample in a study of T-cell reconstitution after alpha-beta-depleted transplantation in children. During its preparation, the TCRbeta library received unique molecular identifiers. TCRdb called the PCR reads again in MiXCR, with one record for every CDR3 protein. The top ten hold roughly 31% of the sample, which has 800,000 to 1,000,000 distinct CDR3 sequences, 25% to 30% seen once. Material: PBMCs, mostly from graft donor cells, obtained 360 days after TCRalphabeta/CD19-depleted stem cell transplant. All receptors come from a boy under three years old who had a stem cell transplant for SCID, so the T cells may come from the graft donor.

Only a few counts were recorded for this clonotype. This chain links TRBV19 with TRBJ2-1, with D perhaps matching TRBD2 (6 bases). The length of the CDR3 is 12 residues. V was pared by 7 bases and J by 4 bases, with 8 bases between. From germline, CDR1 is LNHDA and CDR2 SQIVND (reference sequence). CDR3 residues: CASTSEYNEQFF. CDR3 DNA sequence: TGTGCCAGTACTAGCGAGTACAATGAGCAGTTCTTC.

Only a few counts were recorded for this clonotype. Written as DNA, the CDR3 is TGCGCCAGCAGCCAAGAGGGCCGTAGCGAGCAGTACTTC. Its translation is CASSQEGRSEQYF. The chain recombines TRBV4-1 with TRBJ2-7, with D unresolved. V dropped 0 bases and J dropped 6 bases, with 9 bases sitting between them. Germline assignment: CDR1 MGHRA and CDR2 YSYEKL. This CDR3 comprises 13 residues.

This clonotype was seen once. J is TRBJ1-6 and V is TRBV3-1, with D possibly matching TRBD1 (5 bases). Germline values: CDR1 LGHDT, CDR2 YNNKEL (reference sequence). The CDR3 totals 14 residues. V was cut by 2 bases and J by 10 bases, with 12 bases left in between. DNA for the CDR3: TGTGCCAGCAGCCAAAGGTATCGGGGCTCACCCCTCCACTTT. Translated: CASSQRYRGSPLHF.

This clonotype occurred a few times. The V gene is TRBV7-8, the J gene TRBJ2-3, with D unresolved. Trimming stripped 5 bases from V and 4 bases from J, with 13 bases between. Germline lookup yields CDR1 SGHVS and CDR2 FQNEAQ. The CDR3 contains 14 residues. Written as DNA, the CDR3 is TGTGCCAGCAGCCGGTCAATAAACGCAGATACGCAGTATTTT. It specifies CASSRSINADTQYF.

This chain joins TRBV27 and TRBJ2-1; 9 bases line up with TRBD1. Germline loops: CDR1 MNHEY, CDR2 SMNVEV (reference sequence). The CDR3 is 14 residues long. The V gene end was trimmed by 5 bases and the J gene end by 8 bases; junction bases not matched to a gene: 7. CDR3 protein: CASSPRTGVHEQFF. The CDR3 nucleotides read TGTGCCAGCAGTCCGCGGACAGGGGTCCATGAGCAGTTCTTC.

This clonotype was found a few times. The CDR3: CARTRGGGSSYNEQFF. The CDR3 DNA sequence: TGTGCCCGTACCCGCGGGGGCGGAAGCTCCTACAATGAGCAGTTCTTC. This rearrangement joins TRBV30 to TRBJ2-1, with a weak D call TRBD2 (7 bases). The V gene's germline CDR1 is GTSNPN and CDR2 SVGIG (reference sequence). The CDR3 covers 16 residues. V was shortened by 8 bases and J by 0 bases, with 20 bases between the two germline ends. Variable domain in full (rest from reference TRBV30 and TRBJ2-1): SQTIHQWPATLVQPVGSPLSLECTVEGTSNPNLYWYRQAAGRGLQLLFYSVGIGQISSEVPQNLSASRPQDRQFILSSKKLLLSDSGFYLCARTRGGGSSYNEQFFGPGTRLTVL.

The J gene is TRBJ2-5, the V gene TRBV7-2; 9 nucleotides match TRBD2. The CDR3 length is 16 residues. Germline V gene lookup returns CDR1 SGHTA and CDR2 FQGNSA. Trimming at V came to 3 bases and at J to 5 bases, leaving 10 bases not matched to a gene. CDR3 in DNA: TGTGCCAGCAGCTTTCCATTAGCGGGGGAGCGGGAGACCCAGTACTTC. Amino acid sequence: CASSFPLAGERETQYF.

This clonotype was found a few times. For the CDR3, the DNA is TGTGCCACCAGCGAGGGCGGGGGGACCTACAATGAGCAGTTCTTC. The encoded protein is CATSEGGGTYNEQFF. The rearrangement joins TRBV24-1 to TRBJ2-1; 8 bases align to TRBD2. With V trimmed by 7 bases and J by 2 bases, 6 bases remained unmatched. CDR1 is KGHDR and CDR2 is SFDVKD in the germline V gene. The CDR3 is 15 amino acids.

This clonotype appeared many times. This chain connects TRBV25-1 to TRBJ2-2; 8 bases are a match to TRBD2. With V trimmed by 5 bases and J by 2 bases, 16 bases remained unmatched. This CDR3 is 19 amino acids long. Looked up from germline, CDR1 is MGHDK and CDR2 is SYGVNS. CDR3 sequence reads: CASSFTGGRLGANTGELFF. The CDR3 DNA is TGTGCCAGCAGTTTCACGGGGGGGAGGTTGGGAGCCAACACCGGGGAGCTGTTTTTT.

This clonotype was found once. This chain uses TRBV5-6 with TRBJ2-7; TRBD1 agrees at 7 bases. Per germline, CDR1 SGHDT and CDR2 YYEEEE. After removal of 4 bases from V and 2 bases from J, the junction contained 6 bases not matched to a gene. This CDR3 comprises 14 residues. This chain's CDR3 is CASSEMGQPYEQYF. CDR3 nucleotides: TGTGCCAGCAGCGAGATGGGACAGCCCTACGAGCAGTACTTC. The variable domain in full, completed from reference TRBV5-6 and TRBJ2-7, reads DAGVTQSPTHLIKTRGQQVTLRCSPKSGHDTVSWYQQALGQGPQFIFQYYEEEERQRGNFPDRFSGHQFPNYSSELNVNALLLGDSALYLCASSEMGQPYEQYFGPGTRLTVT.

The V call is TRBV9, the J call TRBJ2-5; TRBD2 might be the D (5 bases). This CDR3 region has 15 residues. V was pared by 0 bases and J by 4 bases, with 13 bases between. Germline V gene sequence: CDR1 SGDLS, CDR2 YYNGEE. CDR3 in DNA: TGTGCCAGCAGCGTAGGAGCCGGGGTTAGAGAGACCCAGTACTTC. Its translation: CASSVGAGVRETQYF.

This clonotype came up a few times. This rearrangement joins TRBV5-1 to TRBJ2-5; 11 nucleotides align to TRBD1. The CDR3 sequence is 16 residues long. CDR1 is SGHRS, CDR2 YFSETQ, per germline. J lost 1 base, V lost 2 bases, and 4 bases had no gene match. CDR3 nucleotide sequence: TGCGCCAGCAGCTTCCGGGACAGGGGGGTCCAAGAGACCCAGTACTTC. Its translation: CASSFRDRGVQETQYF.

This clonotype was counted a few times. The genes are TRBV5-1 and TRBJ2-1, with no clear D. Per germline, CDR1 SGHRS and CDR2 YFSETQ. There are 14 residues in the CDR3. V dropped 2 bases and J dropped 8 bases, with 14 bases sitting between them. The CDR3: CASSFLEIRDEQFF. CDR3 sequence (DNA): TGCGCCAGCAGCTTTTTAGAGATTCGGGATGAGCAGTTCTTC.

The rearrangement links TRBV20-1 to TRBJ1-1; D is ambiguous. This CDR3 region has 10 residues. Germline V CDR1 and CDR2: DFQATT, SNEGSKA (reference sequence). V was pared by 5 bases and J by 6 bases, with 7 bases between. CDR3 in amino acids: CSAGRSEAFF. Written as DNA, the CDR3 is TGCAGTGCTGGCCGTTCTGAAGCTTTCTTT.

This clonotype showed up just a few times. This chain joins TRBV10-3 and TRBJ2-6, with D unresolved. This CDR3 region has 15 residues. Looked up from germline, CDR1 is ENHRY and CDR2 is SYGVKD. V lost 2 bases and J 1 base, leaving 6 bases between the germline ends. CDR3 sequence reads: CAISERESGANVLTF. CDR3 nucleotides: TGTGCCATCAGTGAGAGAGAATCTGGGGCCAACGTCCTGACTTTC.

Written as DNA, the CDR3 is TGTGCCAGCAGCCAACTACTGACTTACTACGAGCAGTACTTC. This gives the protein CASSQLLTYYEQYF. The chain uses TRBV4-2 and TRBJ2-7; no clear D. CDR3 length: 14 residues. V was clipped by 2 bases and J by 3 bases, with 11 bases between them. Germline lookup yields CDR1 LGHNA and CDR2 YNFKEQ.

The DNA for the CDR3 is TGTGCCAGCAGTTTATGGGGACTAGCGGGGAAAGAGACCCAGTACTTC. This codes for CASSLWGLAGKETQYF. The genes are TRBV28 and TRBJ2-5, with 13 bases identical to TRBD2. J lost 3 bases, V lost 0 bases, and 1 base had no gene match. CDR1 is MDHEN and CDR2 is SYDVKM in the germline V gene. There are 16 residues in the CDR3.

This clonotype turned up a few times. This chain links TRBV9 with TRBJ2-7; D gene ambiguous. The CDR3 has 15 amino acids. V shed 4 bases and J shed 1 base, with 15 bases lying between them. Germline CDR1 and CDR2: SGDLS and YYNGEE. DNA for the CDR3: TGTGCCAGCAGCCCCTCCCCTGGACGGTCCTACGAGCAGTACTTC. As protein: CASSPSPGRSYEQYF.

The J gene is TRBJ1-2, the V gene TRBV29-1, with D possibly being TRBD1 (6 bases). The V end was cut by 1 base, the J end by 4 bases, with 10 bases between. Germline assignment: CDR1 SQVTM and CDR2 ANQGSEA. The CDR3 totals 13 residues. CDR3 DNA sequence: TGCAGCGTTGAAGTGGAGGACAGCTATGGCTACACCTTC. It specifies CSVEVEDSYGYTF.

This clonotype was detected a few times. The V call is TRBV3-1, the J call TRBJ2-3; D is uncertain. V was pared by 0 bases and J by 5 bases, with 9 bases between. CDR1 and CDR2 (germline): LGHDT, YNNKEL (reference sequence). The CDR3 runs 14 residues. The chain's CDR3 is CASSQELARDTQYF. Written as DNA, the CDR3 is TGTGCCAGCAGCCAAGAACTCGCTAGAGATACGCAGTATTTT.

The chain joins TRBV2 to TRBJ2-1, with 9 bases that match TRBD1. Germline V gives CDR1 SNHLY, CDR2 FYNNEI. V dropped 5 bases and J dropped 6; count of bases not matched to a gene: 8. This CDR3 contains 15 residues. DNA of the CDR3: TGTGCCAGCAGTAGGGACAGGGTATTGACCAATGAGCAGTTCTTC. It is translated as CASSRDRVLTNEQFF.

The chain has TRBV29-1 and TRBJ2-7, with D hard to call. Trimming removed 6 bases at V and 0 bases at J, with 12 bases between. Germline lookup yields CDR1 SQVTM and CDR2 ANQGSEA. CDR3 length equals 13 residues. The DNA of the CDR3 is TGCAGCGTCGGCGGCCGTTTCTCCTACGAGCAGTACTTC. Translating it yields CSVGGRFSYEQYF.

This clonotype appeared a single time. The V and J genes are TRBV10-3 and TRBJ2-5, with TRBD2 identical over 12 bases. The CDR3 contains 18 residues. J gave up 4 bases and V 2 bases, and 11 bases lay outside the gene matches. Germline lookup yields CDR1 ENHRY and CDR2 SYGVKD. The CDR3 sequence: CAISEPSGGAAYRETQYF. The CDR3 bases are TGTGCCATCAGTGAGCCTAGCGGGGGGGCCGCTTATAGAGAGACCCAGTACTTC.